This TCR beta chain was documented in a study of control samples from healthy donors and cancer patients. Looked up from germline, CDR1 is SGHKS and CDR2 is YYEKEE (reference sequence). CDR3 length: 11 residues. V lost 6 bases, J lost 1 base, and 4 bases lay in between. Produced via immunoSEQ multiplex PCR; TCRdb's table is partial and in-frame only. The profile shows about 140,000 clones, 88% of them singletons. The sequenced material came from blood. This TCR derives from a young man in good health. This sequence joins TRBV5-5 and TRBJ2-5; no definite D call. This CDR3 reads CASMVQETQYF. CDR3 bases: TGTGCCAGCATGGTCCAAGAGACCCAGTACTTC.